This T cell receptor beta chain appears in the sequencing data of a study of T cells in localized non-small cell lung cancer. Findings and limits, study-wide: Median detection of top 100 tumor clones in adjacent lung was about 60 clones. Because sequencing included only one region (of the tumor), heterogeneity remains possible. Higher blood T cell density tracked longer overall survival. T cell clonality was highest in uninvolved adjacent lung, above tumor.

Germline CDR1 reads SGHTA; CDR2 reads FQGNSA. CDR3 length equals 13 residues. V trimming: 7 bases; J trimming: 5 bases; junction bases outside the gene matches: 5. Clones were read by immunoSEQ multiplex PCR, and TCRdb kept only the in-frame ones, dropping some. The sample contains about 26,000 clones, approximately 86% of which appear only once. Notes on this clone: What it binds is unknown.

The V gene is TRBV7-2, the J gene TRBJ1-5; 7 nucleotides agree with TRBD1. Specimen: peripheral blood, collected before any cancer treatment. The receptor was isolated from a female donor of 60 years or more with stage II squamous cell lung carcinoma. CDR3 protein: CASTRGRDQPQHF. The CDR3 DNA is TGTGCCAGCACTAGGGGGCGAGATCAGCCCCAGCATTTT.